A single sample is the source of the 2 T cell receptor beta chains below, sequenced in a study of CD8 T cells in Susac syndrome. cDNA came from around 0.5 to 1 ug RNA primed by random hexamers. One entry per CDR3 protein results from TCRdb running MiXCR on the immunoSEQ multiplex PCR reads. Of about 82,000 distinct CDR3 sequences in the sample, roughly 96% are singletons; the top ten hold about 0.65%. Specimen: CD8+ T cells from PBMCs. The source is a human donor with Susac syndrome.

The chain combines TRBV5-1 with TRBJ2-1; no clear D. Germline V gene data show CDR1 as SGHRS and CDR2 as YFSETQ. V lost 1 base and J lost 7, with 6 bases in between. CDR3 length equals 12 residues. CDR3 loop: CASSLNTNEQFF. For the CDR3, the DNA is TGCGCCAGCAGCTTGAATACGAATGAGCAGTTCTTC. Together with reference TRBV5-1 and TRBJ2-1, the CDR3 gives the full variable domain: KAGVTQTPRYLIKTRGQQVTLSCSPISGHRSVSWYQQTPGQGLQFLFEYFSETQRNKGNFPGRFSGRQFSNSRSEMNVSTLELGDSALYLCASSLNTNEQFFGPGTRLTVL.

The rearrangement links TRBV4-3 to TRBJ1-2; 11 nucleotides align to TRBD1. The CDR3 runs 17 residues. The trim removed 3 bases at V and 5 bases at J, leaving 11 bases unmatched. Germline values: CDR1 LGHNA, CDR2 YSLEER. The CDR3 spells CASSQDRGPTSPYGYTF. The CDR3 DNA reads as TGCGCCAGCAGCCAGGACAGGGGGCCCACTAGTCCTTATGGCTACACCTTC.